This TCR beta chain comes out of a study of cytomegalovirus exposure and HLA in healthy donors. PCR amplification relied on 60 Vbeta primers (plus 13 Jbeta primers). The protocol was immunoSEQ multiplex PCR, while the TCRdb copy is restricted to in-frame clones and leaves out a portion. Its listing shows approximately 96,000 clones. The CDR3 sequence is 15 residues long. Between the trimmed V and J ends, which lost 1 base and 6 bases, there was a span of 15 bases. The germline V gene has CDR1 LGHNA and CDR2 YSLEER. Sequenced: PBMCs. This clonotype originated in a girl aged 5-17 years in good health and CMV-seropositive. The chain employs TRBV4-3 and TRBJ1-2; weak D call: TRBD1 (5 bases). CDR3 in amino acids: CASSQVKGVADGYTF. The CDR3 coding sequence is TGCGCCAGCAGCCAAGTCAAAGGGGTGGCAGATGGCTACACCTTC.